This T cell receptor beta chain was identified in a study of T-cell reconstitution after alpha-beta-depleted transplantation in children. The study's findings and limits: The study reportedly traced alpha-beta T cells about two months after transplant to several hundred expanded graft clones.

A remark on this clonotype: The antigen remains undetermined.

Construction of the TCRbeta library involved unique molecular identifiers. In TCRdb, the PCR reads were re-called with MiXCR into one record per CDR3 protein. The table includes a few hundred thousand distinct CDR3 sequences, approximately 42% detected once. This clonotype was obtained from a girl aged 2 to 9 with aplastic anemia, due to receive a stem cell transplant. The specimen was PBMCs, collected before TCRalphabeta/CD19-depleted stem cell transplant.

The DNA of the CDR3 is TGTGCCAGCAGCGTCCTAGGCGGGCACGACAATCCGAGCAGGGATACGCAGTATTTT. Encoded protein: CASSVLGGHDNPSRDTQYF. The chain couples TRBV11-1 to TRBJ2-3, with D perhaps TRBD2 (5 bases). Per germline, CDR1 SGHAT and CDR2 FQDESV (reference sequence). The CDR3 is made up of 19 amino acids. V was clipped by 5 bases and J by 6 bases, with 30 bases between them.